This TCR beta chain was identified in a study of response to subunit inactivated influenza vaccine. General study points: Only a handful of new T cells, the authors suggested, are recruited with each seasonal influenza vaccination.

The V and J ends lost 2 bases and 7 bases respectively, with 21 bases between them. This CDR3 region has 16 residues. CDR1 is SGHAT, CDR2 FQNNGV, per germline. TCRdb redid the calling of the RT-PCR reads with MiXCR, one entry per CDR3 protein. Of fewer than 700,000 distinct CDR3 sequences in the sample, around 13% are singletons; the top ten hold around 13%. This clonotype was seen more than once but under ten times. Its target is not known. This sample comprised PBMCs from blood, obtained 40 to 50 days after vaccination. The chain couples TRBV11-2 to TRBJ2-7, with TRBD2 as a possible D gene (5 bases). This sequence was found in a man aged 50 to 60 who received an inactivated influenza vaccine. CDR3 DNA: TGTGCCAGCAGCTTATCCTCCGGGAAGTCCTCTGGGGAGCAGTACTTC. Translating gives CASSLSSGKSSGEQYF.